This T cell receptor (beta chain) was profiled in a study of blood T cell repertoires in COVID-19 (dated by TCRdb to between 2020 and 2021). About the study as a whole: Samples from collaborators originated in the United States, Italy and Spain and spanned both the acute and convalescent phases of COVID-19. The dataset comprised deeply sampled blood TCRbeta repertoires from subjects exposed to, actively infected with, or recovered from COVID-19. HLA class I and class II types, where available, came from metadata supplied by the sample provider rather than from assay-based typing. The material from the prospective study consisted of cDNA or gDNA derived from T cells, B-cell-depleted T cells, or PBMCs. The repertoires were released in a freely available public database intended as a resource for research on the immune response to SARS-CoV-2. Samples came from the ongoing ImmuneRACE study (first 160 participants) plus 1,254 subjects from 6 global collaborators. Nearly every sample came with metadata listing a de-identified subject ID, COVID-19 status, age in years and sex.

Participants in the prospective study were enrolled through a virtual design, were aged roughly 18 to 100 years, and lived in approximately 24 United States geographic areas. Cohort assignment in the prospective study relied on participant-reported clinical history from a screening survey and a study questionnaire. In the prospective study, mobile phlebotomists collected whole blood, serum and a nasopharyngeal or oropharyngeal swab from each participant. Prospective study participants could optionally give additional blood draws and questionnaires over an approximately 2-month period. Prospective study blood samples were shipped either frozen or at room temperature before DNA extraction. From the cysteine up to the phenylalanine, the CDR3 has a length of 17 residues. This entry keeps only the CDR3 DNA: 51 bases, framed from base 1. According to the germline V gene (reference sequence), CDR1 reads LGHDT and CDR2 reads YNNKEL. Trimming accounts for 0 bases at V and 7 bases at J, while the number of junction bases matched to no gene is 10.

TCRbeta CDR3 regions were amplified from genomic DNA by means of the immunoSEQ Assay, a bias-controlled multiplex PCR. Per the authors' processing: The number of nucleated cells in each sample was estimated from the amplification of reference gene primers within the assay. To quantify the absolute abundance of each unique TCRbeta CDR3 rearrangement, sequence reads were collapsed and filtered. For each sample, productive Simpson clonality was calculated by taking the square root of Simpson's diversity index across productive rearrangements. The table comes from immuneACCESS by way of TCRdb, which keeps in-frame sequences with V and J called. Part of the clones is missing from these tables; in studies checked, under half for an unresolved V gene and the rest for unknown reasons. V, J and clone size reflect that table, while D and trimming were determined from the DNA. For this sample the table gives under 200,000 clones, of which approximately 80% were detected only once. Of the sample, about 5% falls within the top ten clones.

Results the study describes overall, beyond this receptor: The amount of clinical and demographic metadata varied by source and participant and was provided uncurated.

Notes on this clone: The specificity of this receptor is unknown. The sample holds no much larger clone one base away, and base qualities are not on file.

The chain was built from TRBV3-1 (or the pseudogene TRBV3-2) and TRBJ2-1, and 9 junction bases match TRBD2. The sequencing input was PBMCs or T cells enriched from blood (not recorded which). This sequence was found in a woman in her fifties or sixties with acute COVID-19. For the CDR3, the sequence is CASSQEIATSGLNEQFF. The nucleotides are TGTGCCAGCAGCCAAGAGATTGCGACTAGCGGACTGAATGAGCAGTTCTTC.